Listed below are T cell receptor beta chains from one sample, sequenced in a study of cytomegalovirus exposure and HLA in healthy donors. Libraries were prepared by immunoSEQ multiplex PCR; TCRdb keeps only in-frame clonotypes and omits some of them. The repertoire holds just over 200,000 clones, with approximately 78% as singletons. The sequenced sample consisted of PBMCs. These receptors all stem from a woman aged 35 to 49 in good health and CMV-seronegative. The CDR3 runs from the conserved cysteine through the conserved F or W. Each record gives: J gene, clone size, D gene, V gene, CDR3 protein, CDR3 DNA. A D gene is named only where the DNA matches it firmly. The size of a clone is reported for some rows only, either as once, few or many, or as a class for expanded clones.

j_call: TRBJ1-2; clone_size: NA; d_call: TRBD1; v_call: TRBV28; cdr3_aa: CASRPQTGAYGYTF; cdr3_nt: TGTGCCAGCAGACCGCAGACAGGGGCCTATGGCTACACCTTC
j_call: TRBJ1-1; clone_size: few; d_call: NA; v_call: TRBV4-1; cdr3_aa: CASSQDLGNTEAFF; cdr3_nt: TGCGCCAGCAGCCAAGATCTCGGTAACACTGAAGCTTTCTTT
j_call: TRBJ2-2; clone_size: once; d_call: NA; v_call: TRBV2; cdr3_aa: CASSGNAGKPGELFF; cdr3_nt: TGTGCCAGCAGTGGAAACGCAGGGAAGCCCGGGGAGCTGTTTTTT
j_call: TRBJ1-1; clone_size: NA; d_call: NA; v_call: TRBV7-9; cdr3_aa: CASRAQGNTEAFF; cdr3_nt: TGTGCCAGCAGAGCACAGGGGAACACTGAAGCTTTCTTT
j_call: TRBJ2-7; clone_size: NA; d_call: TRBD2; v_call: TRBV18; cdr3_aa: CASSPPSAGGTYEQYF; cdr3_nt: TGTGCCAGCTCACCCCCCTCGGCGGGAGGGACCTACGAGCAGTACTTC
j_call: TRBJ1-1; clone_size: once; d_call: TRBD1; v_call: TRBV28; cdr3_aa: CASSSTGENTEAFF; cdr3_nt: TGTGCCAGCAGTTCGACAGGGGAGAACACTGAAGCTTTCTTT
j_call: TRBJ2-5; clone_size: NA; d_call: NA; v_call: TRBV28; cdr3_aa: CASSPPQEGETQYF; cdr3_nt: TGTGCCAGCAGCCCCCCGCAGGAGGGAGAGACCCAGTACTTC
j_call: TRBJ1-1; clone_size: once; d_call: NA; v_call: TRBV18; cdr3_aa: CASSPLALNTEAFF; cdr3_nt: TGTGCCAGCTCACCACTAGCCCTGAACACTGAAGCTTTCTTT
j_call: TRBJ1-5; clone_size: few; d_call: NA; v_call: TRBV19; cdr3_aa: CASSQGKVGYQPQHF; cdr3_nt: TGTGCCAGTTCTCAGGGGAAAGTAGGGTATCAGCCCCAGCATTTT
j_call: TRBJ1-1; clone_size: NA; d_call: TRBD1; v_call: TRBV18; cdr3_aa: CASSPGQGAYTEAFF; cdr3_nt: TGTGCCAGCTCACCAGGACAGGGGGCGTACACTGAAGCTTTCTTT
j_call: TRBJ1-1; clone_size: NA; d_call: NA; v_call: TRBV19; cdr3_aa: CASSIGRTALMNTEAFF; cdr3_nt: TGTGCCAGTAGTATCGGGAGAACAGCGCTCATGAACACTGAAGCTTTCTTT
j_call: TRBJ2-1; clone_size: NA; d_call: TRBD2; v_call: TRBV5-4; cdr3_aa: CASSLVGLAREQFF; cdr3_nt: TGTGCCAGCAGCTTGGTGGGACTAGCGAGAGAGCAGTTCTTC
j_call: TRBJ1-2; clone_size: NA; d_call: NA; v_call: TRBV9; cdr3_aa: CASTPHARPGQHYGYTF; cdr3_nt: TGTGCCAGCACGCCGCACGCCCGTCCAGGACAGCACTATGGCTACACCTTC
j_call: TRBJ2-7; clone_size: NA; d_call: NA; v_call: TRBV30; cdr3_aa: CAWRTTGLWAYEQYF; cdr3_nt: TGTGCCTGGAGAACGACGGGTTTGTGGGCCTACGAGCAGTACTTC
j_call: TRBJ1-5; clone_size: NA; d_call: NA; v_call: TRBV19; cdr3_aa: CASNGADGNQPQHF; cdr3_nt: TGTGCCTCTAATGGGGCCGATGGCAATCAGCCCCAGCATTTT
j_call: TRBJ1-5; clone_size: NA; d_call: NA; v_call: TRBV18; cdr3_aa: CASSPRGGSNQPQHF; cdr3_nt: TGTGCCAGCTCACCGCGGGGGGGTAGCAATCAGCCCCAGCATTTT
j_call: TRBJ2-7; clone_size: NA; d_call: NA; v_call: TRBV6-5; cdr3_aa: CASRQRDTYEQYF; cdr3_nt: TGTGCCAGCAGGCAAAGGGACACCTACGAGCAGTACTTC
j_call: TRBJ1-4; clone_size: NA; d_call: TRBD1; v_call: TRBV7-9; cdr3_aa: CASSPGQGRSNEKLFF; cdr3_nt: TGTGCCAGCAGCCCGGGACAGGGGCGCAGCAATGAAAAACTGTTTTTT
j_call: TRBJ1-4; clone_size: NA; d_call: NA; v_call: TRBV7-9; cdr3_aa: CASSPTGINEKLFF; cdr3_nt: TGTGCCAGCAGCCCTACAGGGATAAATGAAAAACTGTTTTTT